These 5 T cell receptor beta chains originate from one sample sequenced in a study of blood T cell repertoires in COVID-19. The protocol was immunoSEQ multiplex PCR, while the TCRdb copy is restricted to in-frame clones and leaves out a portion. The sample contains fewer than 300,000 clones, around four fifths of which appear only once. Sequencing was carried out using peripheral blood. All receptors derive from a man aged 80 or over with acute or convalescent COVID-19.

CDR3 sequence reads: CSARRVDGYTF. In nucleotides, the CDR3 is TGCAGTGCTAGGAGGGTTGATGGCTACACCTTC. The chain carries TRBV20-1 and TRBJ1-2; D not resolved. This CDR3 comprises 11 residues. The V and J ends lost 3 bases and 6 bases respectively, with 8 bases between them. Germline lookup yields CDR1 DFQATT and CDR2 SNEGSKA (reference sequence).

The table lists this clone with a count of one. The chain couples TRBV19 to TRBJ2-3, with 9 positions matching TRBD1. Trimming at V came to 6 bases and at J to 0 bases, leaving 4 bases not matched to a gene. CDR1 is LNHDA, CDR2 SQIVND, per germline (reference sequence). The CDR3 contains 15 residues. The CDR3 loop reads CASRDRGASTDTQYF. CDR3 DNA sequence: TGTGCCAGTAGGGACAGGGGTGCTAGCACAGATACGCAGTATTTT.

This clone was recorded a few times. The V call is TRBV20-1, the J call TRBJ2-2, with D possibly matching TRBD1 (5 bases). Deletions cut 3 bases from V and 5 bases from J, with 13 bases between. The CDR3 has 14 amino acids. CDR1 and CDR2 from the germline V gene are DFQATT and SNEGSKA (reference sequence). In nucleotides, the CDR3 is TGCAGTGCTAGTGCAGGGCTAAGAACCGGGGAGCTGTTTTTT. Protein sequence: CSASAGLRTGELFF.

Only one count was recorded for this clone. V is TRBV14 and J is TRBJ1-3, with 8 bases identical to TRBD1. CDR3 length: 15 residues. The junction had 6 bases not matched to a gene; V was cut back by 4 bases and J by 4 bases. Looked up from germline, CDR1 is SGHDN and CDR2 is FVKESK. In DNA, the CDR3 is TGTGCCAGCAGCCCTCCCAGGGGGCTCGGAAACACCATATATTTT. It codes for CASSPPRGLGNTIYF. The entire variable domain, with the rest obtained from reference TRBV14 and TRBJ1-3, is as follows: EAGVTQFPSHSVIEKGQTVTLRCDPISGHDNLYWYRRVMGKEIKFLLHFVKESKQDESGMPNNRFLAERTGGTYSTLKVQPAELEDSGVYFCASSPPRGLGNTIYFGEGSWLTVV.

The chain links TRBV10-2 to TRBJ2-4; TRBD1 matches at 9 bases. In germline, CDR1 is WSHSY, CDR2 SAAADI. This CDR3 spans 13 amino acids. Trimming at V came to 9 bases and at J to 6 bases, leaving 6 bases not matched to a gene. The CDR3: CARSQGAGNIQYF. The CDR3 DNA is TGCGCCAGGTCACAGGGGGCGGGAAACATTCAGTACTTC.